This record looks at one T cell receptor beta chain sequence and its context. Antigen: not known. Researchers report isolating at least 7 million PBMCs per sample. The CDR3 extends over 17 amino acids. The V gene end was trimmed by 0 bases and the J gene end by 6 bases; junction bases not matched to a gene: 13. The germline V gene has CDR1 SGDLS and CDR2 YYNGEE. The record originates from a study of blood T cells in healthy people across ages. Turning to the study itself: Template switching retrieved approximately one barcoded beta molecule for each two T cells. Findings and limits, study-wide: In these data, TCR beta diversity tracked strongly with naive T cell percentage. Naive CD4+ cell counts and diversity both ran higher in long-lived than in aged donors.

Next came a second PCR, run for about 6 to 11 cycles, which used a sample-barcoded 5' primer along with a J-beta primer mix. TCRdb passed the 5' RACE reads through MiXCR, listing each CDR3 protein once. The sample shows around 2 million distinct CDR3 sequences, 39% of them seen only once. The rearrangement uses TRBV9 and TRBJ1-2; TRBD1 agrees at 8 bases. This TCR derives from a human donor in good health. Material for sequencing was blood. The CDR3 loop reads CASSVATEGGTGHGYTF. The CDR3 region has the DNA TGTGCCAGCAGCGTAGCTACGGAGGGGGGGACAGGACATGGCTACACCTTC.